This T cell receptor beta chain was sequenced during a study of identifying expanded T cells in peripheral blood. CDR1 MNHEY and CDR2 SMNVEV come from the germline V gene (reference sequence). The CDR3 has 14 residues. V was cut by 0 bases and J by 8 bases, with 11 bases left in between. Using immunoSEQ multiplex PCR, the repertoire was profiled, and TCRdb retains in-frame clones only, with some absent. The data contain around 99,000 clones, roughly nine tenths of them singletons. This TCR derives from a person between 18 and 75 years old in good health. The sample was blood. V is TRBV27 and J is TRBJ1-5, with D possibly TRBD1 on 6 matching bases. This CDR3 is CASSLSSPGEPQHF. CDR3 sequence (DNA): TGTGCCAGCAGTTTATCGTCCCCAGGGGAGCCCCAGCATTTT.